Below, 18 T cell receptor beta chains from the same sample are listed, as sequenced in a study of blood T cells in healthy people across ages. PCR was performed a second time for 7 to 11 cycles using a sample-barcoded 5' primer and a J-beta primer mix. TCRdb analysed the 5' RACE reads with MiXCR anew, one entry per CDR3 protein. The repertoire holds some 1.7 million distinct CDR3 sequences, with 25% to 30% as singletons. The specimen sequenced was blood. All receptors derive from a woman aged 25 to 39 in good health.

This clonotype came up a few times. A junction boundary mismatches the germline segment, possibly from a read error. The rearrangement joins TRBV7-6 to TRBJ1-1, with a possible D match to TRBD1 (6 bases). CDR1 and CDR2 (germline): SGHVS, FNYEAQ. This CDR3 spans 13 amino acids. For the CDR3, the DNA is TGTGCCAGCAGCCCCGGGACAAACACTCAAGCTTTCTTT. Translation: CASSPGTNTQAFF.

This clonotype was seen only a few times. The chain uses TRBV20-1 and TRBJ2-5, with 7 nucleotides matching TRBD2. The assigned J gene may be wrong: the sequence end matches TRBJ2-7 better. The CDR3 extends over 14 amino acids. The germline CDR1 and CDR2 sequences are DFQATT and SNEGSKA (reference sequence). The CDR3 sequence: CSARLAVGIYEQYF. The CDR3 DNA reads TGCAGTGCTAGACTAGCGGTAGGAATTTACGAGCAGTACTTC.

The chain couples TRBV7-2 to TRBJ2-1; D not certain. CDR3 size: 16 residues. Germline V lookup: CDR1 SGHTA, CDR2 FQGNSA. V was shortened by 4 bases and J by 1 base, with 14 bases between the two germline ends. The CDR3 here is CASSSEGSRSYNEQFF. CDR3 DNA: TGTGCCAGCAGCTCTGAAGGTTCACGGTCCTACAATGAGCAGTTCTTC.

In the case of this clonotype: With a much larger clone just one base away, this may be a read error. CDR3 DNA: TGTGCCATCAGTGACCGGGACAGGGGGCTGGAGACCCAGTACTTC. Its protein is CAISDRDRGLETQYF. The chain recombines TRBV10-3 with TRBJ2-5, with 12 bases that match TRBD1. Germline V lookup: CDR1 ENHRY, CDR2 SYGVKD. Trimming removed 3 bases from V and 5 bases from J; junction bases left unmatched: 4. This CDR3 comprises 15 residues.

V usage is TRBV20-1 and J usage is TRBJ1-3; 9 positions match TRBD1. Germline CDR1 is DFQATT and CDR2 is SNEGSKA (reference sequence). V lost 5 bases and J lost 0; bases outside the gene matches: 8. The CDR3 is 16 residues long. The CDR3: CSAPWDRDPSGNTIYF. In DNA form, the CDR3 reads TGCAGTGCTCCTTGGGACAGGGACCCCTCTGGAAACACCATATATTTT.

The table lists this clonotype with a few counts. This chain links TRBV12-3 or TRBV12-4 with TRBJ2-7; D possibly corresponds to TRBD2 (6 bases). V was shortened by 5 bases and J by 7 bases, with 21 bases between the two germline ends. CDR3 size: 15 residues. The CDR3 DNA follows: TGTGCCAGCAGTCCCGGGAATAGCGGAGCCCGTGAGCAGTACTTC. This translates into CASSPGNSGAREQYF.

This clonotype came up many times. J is TRBJ1-2 and V is TRBV29-1; D is uncertain. The germline CDR1 and CDR2 sequences are SQVTM and ANQGSEA. The germline V and J ends were trimmed by 7 bases and 8 bases, with 17 bases remaining between them. CDR3 length: 12 amino acids. This chain's CDR3 is CSADSSSQGYTF. The CDR3 DNA sequence: TGCAGCGCAGACTCGTCCAGCCAGGGCTACACCTTC.

A word on this clonotype: A read error may account for a junction end that differs from germline. The CDR3 sequence: CVSSRRTTRDTQYF. CDR3 in DNA: TGTGTCAGCAGCCGGCGGACTACCCGAGATACGCAGTATTTT. The V call is TRBV14, the J call TRBJ2-3; TRBD2 is a possible D gene (6 bases). The CDR3 runs to 14 residues. From germline, CDR1 is SGHDN and CDR2 FVKESK.

This clonotype was counted many times. The CDR3 DNA is TGTGCCAGCAGCCGAGGCGGGGGTACGTGGAATGAGCAGTTCTTC. Its protein is CASSRGGGTWNEQFF. The rearrangement uses TRBV9 and TRBJ2-1, with 7 bases lining up with TRBD2. Germline CDR1 reads SGDLS; CDR2 reads YYNGEE. The CDR3 consists of 15 residues. V shed 4 bases, J shed 7 bases, and the junction held 11 bases outside the gene matches.

A note on this clonotype: At one of its ends the junction is not consistent with the germline gene, which may arise from a read error. This chain joins TRBV5-1 and TRBJ2-7; 9 nucleotides agree with TRBD1. The germline V gene encodes CDR1 SGHRS and CDR2 YFSETQ. The CDR3 has 15 residues. CDR3 DNA: TGCGCCAGCAGCTTCGGGACAGGGAGGACCTACGAGCGGTACTTC. It is translated as CASSFGTGRTYERYF.

There are a few counts of this clonotype. The rearrangement links TRBV9 to TRBJ2-5, with D possibly being TRBD1 or TRBD2 (5 bases each). The V gene lost 0 bases and the J gene lost 2 bases, with 8 bases spanning the gap. The CDR3 extends over 14 amino acids. Germline V gene sequence: CDR1 SGDLS, CDR2 YYNGEE. For the CDR3, the DNA is TGTGCCAGCAGCGTAGGGGGGTGGCAAGAGACCCAGTACTTC. Translated: CASSVGGWQETQYF.

Regarding this clonotype: One end of the junction is discordant with germline, which a read error may explain. This rearrangement joins TRBV5-1 to TRBJ2-7; 9 bases fit TRBD1. Germline assignment: CDR1 SGHRS and CDR2 YFSETQ. This CDR3 contains 16 residues. CDR3 nucleotides: TGCGCCAGCAGCCCACCGGGACAGGGACGGCAAGAGACCCAGCACTTC. Translation gives CASSPPGQGRQETQHF.

This clonotype was recorded a few times. The CDR3 DNA reads TGTGCCAGCCCTCAGGAGGCTAGCGGGAGCACAGATACGCAGTATTTT. Its protein product is CASPQEASGSTDTQYF. The chain uses TRBV6-1 and TRBJ2-3, with TRBD2 matching over 8 bases. The CDR3 consists of 16 residues. Trimming cost V 8 bases and J 0 bases; bases outside gene matches: 10. Germline lookup yields CDR1 MNHNS and CDR2 SASEGT.

The chain has TRBV29-1 and TRBJ2-1; perhaps TRBD2 as D (6 bases). The V and J ends lost 3 bases and 9 bases respectively, with 15 bases between them. Per germline, CDR1 SQVTM and CDR2 ANQGSEA. The CDR3 covers 13 residues. This CDR3 reads CSVELRGNIEQFF. DNA of the CDR3: TGCAGCGTTGAGTTGCGCGGGAACATTGAGCAGTTCTTC.

This clonotype has a handful of counts. This rearrangement joins TRBV7-2 to TRBJ1-6; no clear D gene. The CDR3 runs to 13 residues. Germline CDR1 reads SGHTA; CDR2 reads FQGNSA. Deletions cut 7 bases from V and 6 bases from J, with 10 bases between. CDR3 sequence reads: CASTLDGNSPLHF. As DNA, the CDR3 is TGTGCCAGCACCTTGGACGGTAATTCACCCCTCCACTTT.

Comment on this clonotype: An end of the junction differs from the germline gene, which may be a read error. V gene TRBV18 combines with J gene TRBJ2-6; possible D gene TRBD1, 5 bases. Germline V CDR1 and CDR2: KGHSH, LQKENI. The CDR3 is 18 residues long. CDR3 region: CASSGPLNDSSGANVRTF. CDR3 DNA sequence: TGTGCCAGCTCGGGCCCCCTGAACGACTCCTCTGGGGCCAACGTCCGGACTTTC.

This clonotype has a handful of counts. Mismatch with germline at one junction end may stem from a read error. This chain links TRBV7-2 with TRBJ2-5; 9 nucleotides line up with TRBD2. The CDR3 covers 17 residues. In germline, CDR1 is SGHTA, CDR2 FQGNSA. CDR3 residues: CASSPASGDLLQKTQYF. The CDR3 nucleotides read TGTGCCAGCAGCCCGGCTAGCGGGGACCTCCTCCAAAAGACCCAGTACTTC.

There are a few counts of this clonotype. The chain carries TRBV5-5 and TRBJ2-3, with D possibly matching TRBD2 (6 bases). The CDR3 contains 12 residues. The germline V gene has CDR1 SGHKS and CDR2 YYEKEE (reference sequence). The CDR3 bases are TGTGTCAGTTCCGGGGGAGGAGATACGCAGTATTTT. Translation: CVSSGGGDTQYF.